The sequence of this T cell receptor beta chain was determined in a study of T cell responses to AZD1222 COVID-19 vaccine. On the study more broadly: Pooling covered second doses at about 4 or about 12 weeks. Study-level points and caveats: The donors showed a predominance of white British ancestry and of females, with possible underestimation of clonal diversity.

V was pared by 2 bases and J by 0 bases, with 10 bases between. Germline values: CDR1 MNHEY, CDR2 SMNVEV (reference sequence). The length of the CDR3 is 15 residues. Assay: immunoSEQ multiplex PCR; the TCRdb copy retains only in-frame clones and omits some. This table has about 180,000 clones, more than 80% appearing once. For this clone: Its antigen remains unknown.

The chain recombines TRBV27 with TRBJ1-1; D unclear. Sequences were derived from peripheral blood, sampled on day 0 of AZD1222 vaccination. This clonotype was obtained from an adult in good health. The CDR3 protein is CASSLTPSMNTEAFF. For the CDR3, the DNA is TGTGCCAGCAGTTTAACCCCATCGATGAACACTGAAGCTTTCTTT.